Detailed here is one T cell receptor (beta chain). Its antigen is currently unknown. The entry originates in a study of blood T cells in healthy people across ages. Notes on the study in general: In long-lived donors, naive CD4+ cell counts and diversity exceeded those of aged donors.

Together with a sample-barcoded 5' primer, a J-beta primer mix was included in a second PCR lasting about 7 to 11 cycles. Each cDNA molecule, via a template-switch adaptor with 12 random nucleotides, was tagged. Individual samples furnished no less than 3 million CDR3-containing paired-end reads apiece. TCRdb re-derived calls from the 5' RACE reads in MiXCR, one entry per CDR3 protein. The repertoire holds more than 600,000 distinct CDR3 sequences, with roughly 25% as singletons. The germline CDR1 and CDR2 sequences are SGHVS and FNYEAQ. After removal of 6 bases from V and 4 bases from J, the junction contained 5 bases not matched to a gene. CDR3 length: 15 residues. These data were also reused for a study on T cells of mothers and their children. That study reports: Whatever RNA was extracted went entirely into cDNA synthesis, at about 1.5 ug per 15 ul.

This TCR was recovered from a boy aged 5-17 years in good health. The chain combines TRBV7-6 with TRBJ2-2; TRBD2 agrees at 10 bases. Sequencing input: blood. The CDR3 DNA reads TGTGCCAGCAGGCTAGCGGGGGATAGCACCGGGGAGCTGTTTTTT. Amino acids: CASRLAGDSTGELFF.